The source of this TCR beta chain is a study of blood T cell repertoires in COVID-19 (dated by TCRdb to about 2020). Background on the whole study: Samples covering the acute and convalescent phases of COVID-19 were provided by collaborators in the United States, Italy and Spain. The prospective study material was composed of cDNA or gDNA derived from T cells, B-cell-depleted T cells, or PBMCs. The dataset comprised deeply sampled blood TCRbeta repertoires from subjects exposed to, actively infected with, or recovered from COVID-19. The repertoires were released in a freely available public database meant as a resource for research on the immune response to SARS-CoV-2. Samples were obtained from the ongoing ImmuneRACE study (first 160 participants) and from about 1,300 subjects provided by 6 global collaborators. Sample metadata almost always included a de-identified subject ID, COVID-19 status, age in years and sex. Where available, HLA class I and class II types were obtained from metadata supplied by the sample provider rather than from assay-based typing. Study-wide findings and limitations: How much clinical and demographic metadata was included differed by source and by participant, and the metadata was provided uncurated.

As for this clone: Its antigen is currently not known. Qualities for individual bases were not recorded, and no much larger clone is one base off.

TCRbeta CDR3 regions were amplified from genomic DNA by means of the immunoSEQ Assay, a bias-controlled multiplex PCR. The original methods were these. Nucleated cell counts per sample were estimated from amplification of reference gene primers within the assay. Sequence reads were collapsed and filtered to measure the absolute abundance of every unique TCRbeta CDR3 rearrangement. For each sample, productive Simpson clonality was calculated by taking the square root of Simpson's diversity index across productive rearrangements. TCRdb limited this immuneACCESS table to in-frame rearrangements with V and J called. A share of clones is missing; checked studies link under half to unresolved V genes, and the rest is unexplained. The V and J calls and clone size come from that table; D and trimming were worked out from the DNA. Across this sample there are about 81,000 clones, with about 86% seen only once. The ten largest clones represent nearly 5% of the sample.

Whole blood was collected in K2EDTA tubes by collaborating institutions according to the institutions' own protocols. For TCRbeta analysis, collaborators shipped samples in one of three forms: frozen whole blood, isolated PBMCs, or DNA extracted from either of those sample types. Trimming costs V 0 bases and J 7 bases, and their ends lie 15 bases apart. The germline V gene (reference sequence) sets CDR1 to GTSNPN and CDR2 to SVGIG. The CDR3 covers 14 residues, taking in both the cysteine and the phenylalanine. The entry retains the CDR3 DNA only, 42 bases that are in frame from base 1. This TCR was sampled from a woman over 75 with acute or convalescent COVID-19. The receptor chain draws on TRBV30 and TRBJ1-1, with no reliable assignment of the D segment. Material: peripheral blood. The CDR3 protein: CAWSVSRRGFEAFF. The DNA sequence reads TGTGCCTGGAGTGTTAGCCGGAGAGGATTTGAAGCTTTCTTT.